This TCR beta chain was observed in a study of cytomegalovirus exposure and HLA in healthy donors. Study-wide results and limits: In a later analysis, compared with equally common non-associated chains, HLA-associated beta chains were more expanded. For cytomegalovirus status, the classifier reportedly gave diagnoses with high specificity and sensitivity.

Primers included in the PCR were 60 Vbeta and 13 Jbeta primers. Sequencing used immunoSEQ multiplex PCR; TCRdb keeps in-frame clones, though not all of them. This table holds 200,000 to 250,000 clones. Comments on this clone: Its antigen is currently unknown.

Germline CDR1 and CDR2: SNHLY and FYNNEI. The CDR3 length is 13 residues. V was trimmed by 6 bases and J by 5 bases, leaving 14 bases between them. J is TRBJ2-7 and V is TRBV2; D call uncertain. The origin of this receptor is a woman aged 30 to 39 in good health and CMV-seropositive. Sequencing was carried out using PBMCs. The CDR3 DNA is TGTGCCAGCAGGCTCCTTGGTCAGGACGAGCAGTACTTC. Residues: CASRLLGQDEQYF.